This T cell receptor (beta chain) was retrieved from a study of somatic mutations in cytotoxic T cells in rheumatoid arthritis. As for the study in general: Patient blood, which was peripheral blood collected as 30 ml EDTA, was drawn right after diagnosis and before any treatment started.

Method: immunoSEQ multiplex PCR; TCRdb's copy keeps in-frame clones and lacks some. The sample consists of around 19,000 clones, about 83% of them appearing once. This CDR3 is built from 15 residues. Germline V gives CDR1 SGHTA, CDR2 FQGNSA. V lost 1 base and J lost 7; bases outside the gene matches: 3. The gene calls are TRBV7-2 and TRBJ1-6; TRBD1 aligns across 8 bases. The clonotype originates from an adult with rheumatoid arthritis. Sequencing input: CD8+ T cells sorted from blood. The CDR3 DNA follows: TGTGCCAGCAGCTTAGGCGACAGGGGCAATTCACCCCTCCACTTT. It codes for CASSLGDRGNSPLHF.